This is a list of T cell receptor beta chains from one sample in a study of blood T cell repertoires in COVID-19. Repertoires were generated with immunoSEQ multiplex PCR, while TCRdb's copy carries only in-frame clones and drops some. The data show a few hundred thousand clones, with 84% seen just once and 15% to 17% held by the top ten. Sequenced input: peripheral blood. All receptors derive from an older person with COVID-19, enrolled during active disease. The CDR3 runs from the conserved cysteine through the conserved F or W. Each record gives: V gene, D gene, J gene, clone size, CDR3 protein, CDR3 DNA. The D gene is left open where the match is weak. Expanded clones are given a class, and other clones once, few, many or no size at all.

TRBV28	NA	TRBJ1-2	NA	CASSLWSRAPTRYLGYTF	TGTGCCAGCAGTTTATGGTCCAGGGCCCCTACACGGTATTTGGGCTACACCTTC
TRBV7-9	NA	TRBJ1-4	NA	CASSWGTNEKLFF	TGTGCCAGCAGTTGGGGCACTAATGAAAAACTGTTTTTT
TRBV6-2/TRBV6-3	NA	TRBJ2-7	NA	CASSPPSSYEQYF	TGTGCCAGCAGCCCCCCCTCGTCCTACGAGCAGTACTTC
TRBV19	TRBD1	TRBJ1-5	NA	CASSTGQEIYSNQPQHF	TGTGCCAGTAGCACGGGACAGGAGATATATAGCAATCAGCCCCAGCATTTT
TRBV5-4	NA	TRBJ1-3	NA	CASSQGLPYSGNTIYF	TGTGCCAGCTCCCAGGGACTTCCCTACTCTGGAAACACCATATATTTT
TRBV3-1/TRBV3-2	NA	TRBJ1-4	NA	CASSLFGREKLFF	TGTGCCAGCAGTCTCTTTGGGCGCGAAAAACTGTTTTTT
TRBV7-2	TRBD2	TRBJ2-1	NA	CASSLVAGSSYNEQFF	TGTGCCAGCAGTCTAGTAGCGGGAAGCTCCTACAATGAGCAGTTCTTC
TRBV7-2	NA	TRBJ2-6	NA	CASSLEGPSSGANVLTF	TGTGCCAGCAGCTTAGAGGGGCCAAGCTCTGGGGCCAACGTCCTGACTTTC
TRBV7-9	NA	TRBJ2-7	NA	CASSSYYEQYF	TGTGCCAGCAGCTCCTACTACGAGCAGTACTTC
TRBV19	NA	TRBJ1-5	NA	CASNTKGETGNQPQHF	TGTGCCAGTAACACCAAGGGAGAGACGGGGAATCAGCCCCAGCATTTT
TRBV28	NA	TRBJ1-5	few	CASRTVRHSHQINQPQHF	TGTGCCAGCAGGACCGTCAGACATTCACACCAAATAAATCAGCCCCAGCATTTT
TRBV5-1	TRBD2	TRBJ2-1	few	CASSYELAGGYNEQFF	TGCGCCAGCAGCTACGAACTAGCGGGAGGGTACAATGAGCAGTTCTTC
TRBV30	NA	TRBJ1-2	NA	CAWSRGGGYTF	TGTGCCTGGAGTCGCGGTGGTGGCTACACCTTC
TRBV6-6	TRBD1	TRBJ2-1	once	CASSPRGTGSRDEQFF	TGTGCCAGCAGCCCCAGGGGGACAGGGTCGAGGGATGAGCAGTTCTTC
TRBV5-1	NA	TRBJ2-2	NA	CASSFTQGSPGELFF	TGCGCCAGCAGCTTTACCCAGGGGAGTCCCGGGGAGCTGTTTTTT
TRBV28	TRBD2	TRBJ2-7	few	CASFRGTSKSTDF	TGTGCCAGCTTCCGGGGGACTAGTAAGTCAACGGACTTC
TRBV6-5	NA	TRBJ1-5	NA	CASSMGGLGNQPQHF	TGTGCCAGCAGTATGGGGGGTTTGGGCAATCAGCCCCAGCATTTT
TRBV28	NA	TRBJ1-1	NA	CASSLGGGSSEAFF	TGTGCCAGCAGTTTAGGGGGAGGGTCTAGTGAAGCTTTCTTT
TRBV4-3	NA	TRBJ2-1	NA	CASSQDPGTLAGEQFF	TGCGCCAGCAGCCAAGATCCCGGGACTCTCGCCGGTGAGCAGTTCTTC
TRBV19	NA	TRBJ2-5	NA	CASSIVPGRETQYF	TGTGCCAGTAGTATAGTGCCAGGGAGGGAGACCCAGTACTTC
TRBV19	NA	TRBJ2-5	NA	CASSMRDRAQYF	TGTGCCAGTAGTATGAGAGATAGAGCCCAGTACTTC
TRBV15	TRBD1	TRBJ1-1	NA	CATSGGTGDDEAFF	TGTGCCACCAGCGGTGGGACAGGAGATGACGAAGCTTTCTTT
TRBV5-1	NA	TRBJ2-7	NA	CASSLDASSTYEQYF	TGCGCCAGCAGCTTGGATGCCAGTTCCACCTACGAGCAGTACTTC
TRBV7-2	TRBD2	TRBJ2-5	NA	CASSLGLAGGQETQYF	TGTGCCAGCAGCTTGGGACTAGCGGGGGGGCAAGAGACCCAGTACTTC
TRBV5-6	NA	TRBJ1-3	NA	CASMRVADSGNTIYF	TGTGCCAGCATGCGGGTGGCAGACTCTGGAAACACCATATATTTT
TRBV30	NA	TRBJ1-5	NA	CAWSVEGGSQPQHF	TGTGCCTGGAGTGTAGAAGGGGGTAGTCAGCCCCAGCATTTT
TRBV10-2	TRBD1	TRBJ1-1	once	CASSDGQGHMNTEAFF	TGCGCCAGCAGTGACGGACAGGGCCACATGAACACTGAAGCTTTCTTT
TRBV3-1/TRBV3-2	NA	TRBJ2-2	few	CASSLRGSGKNTGELFF	TGTGCCAGCAGCCTACGGGGGTCGGGGAAGAACACCGGGGAGCTGTTTTTT
TRBV6-5	NA	TRBJ2-7	NA	CASRTRGAYEQYF	TGTGCCAGCAGGACTAGAGGGGCCTACGAGCAGTACTTC
TRBV2	NA	TRBJ1-5	NA	CASSEGASNQPQHF	TGTGCCAGCAGTGAAGGGGCCAGCAATCAGCCCCAGCATTTT
TRBV5-1	NA	TRBJ1-2	NA	CASSLAPGSGYGYTF	TGCGCCAGCAGCTTGGCTCCTGGATCGGGCTATGGCTACACCTTC
TRBV5-1	TRBD2	TRBJ2-1	NA	CASSLASGGSYNEQFF	TGCGCCAGCAGCTTGGCTAGCGGGGGGTCCTACAATGAGCAGTTCTTC
TRBV19	TRBD2	TRBJ2-1	NA	CASTDSGRVSNEQFF	TGTGCCAGTACCGACAGCGGGAGAGTGAGCAATGAGCAGTTCTTC
TRBV7-2	NA	TRBJ2-1	NA	CASSVARNDNEQFF	TGTGCCAGCAGCGTTGCTAGAAACGACAATGAGCAGTTCTTC
TRBV19	NA	TRBJ2-4	NA	CASSITETLAKNIQYF	TGTGCCAGTAGTATAACAGAGACCCTAGCCAAAAACATTCAGTACTTC
TRBV5-4	NA	TRBJ1-2	NA	CASSLGGNRPDYGYTF	TGTGCCAGCAGCTTGGGGGGCAACCGACCTGACTATGGCTACACCTTC
TRBV25-1	TRBD1	TRBJ1-5	NA	CASSEWDREGQPQHF	TGTGCCAGCAGTGAATGGGACAGGGAGGGTCAGCCCCAGCATTTT
TRBV7-9	NA	TRBJ2-1	NA	CASSKGGTYNEQFF	TGTGCCAGCAGCAAGGGGGGGACCTACAATGAGCAGTTCTTC
TRBV27	NA	TRBJ1-4	once	CASSLAGANEKLFF	TGTGCCAGCAGTTTGGCGGGGGCTAATGAAAAACTGTTTTTT
TRBV27	TRBD1	TRBJ1-4	few	CASSKEPGTANEKLFF	TGTGCCAGCAGTAAAGAACCCGGGACAGCAAATGAAAAACTGTTTTTT
TRBV12-3/TRBV12-4	NA	TRBJ1-1	few	CATRSGENTEAFF	TGTGCCACCCGTAGCGGGGAGAACACTGAAGCTTTCTTT
TRBV5-1	TRBD1	TRBJ2-7	NA	CASSKGQADLYEQYF	TGCGCCAGCAGCAAGGGACAGGCCGATCTTTACGAGCAGTACTTC